This T cell receptor (beta chain) was observed in a study of T cell changes during pregnancy in multiple sclerosis. Trimming stripped 5 bases from V and 4 bases from J, with 11 bases between. The CDR3 runs to 13 residues. In germline, CDR1 is SEHNR, CDR2 FQNEAQ (reference sequence). The assay was immunoSEQ multiplex PCR, and TCRdb's table has in-frame clones only and misses some. The data show roughly 38,000 clones, with about 92% seen just once and roughly 0.67% held by the top ten. The sample consisted of CD4+ T cells from peripheral blood mononuclear cells, taken in the third trimester of pregnancy. The TCR sequence derives from a female donor with multiple sclerosis, enrolled in a pregnancy study. The chain couples TRBV7-9 to TRBJ2-5, with D perhaps TRBD2 (6 bases). The CDR3 nucleotides read TGTGCCAGCAGCCCTGTGGGGGGAGAGACCCAGTACTTC. Amino acids: CASSPVGGETQYF.